This is a list of T cell receptor beta chains from one sample in a study of early T cells in non-severe SARS-CoV-2 infection. TCRdb re-derived calls from the 5' RACE reads in MiXCR, one entry per CDR3 protein. The sample gives more than 25,000 distinct CDR3 sequences, about 8.6% of which show up once; roughly 15% is in the top ten. Sequenced input: whole blood. The receptor source for this set is an adult who was a healthcare worker with PCR-confirmed SARS-CoV-2 infection or an uninfected control (not recorded which). Each CDR3 is given with its conserved first and last residue. Each record gives: clone size, V gene, J gene, D gene, CDR3 DNA, CDR3 protein. D genes are given only for firm matches. The listing skips clone size in some rows; elsewhere it reads once, few, many or a size class.

clone_size: NA
v_call: TRBV19
j_call: TRBJ1-5
d_call: NA
cdr3_nt: TGTGCCAGTAGTATCCTGGACAGTCCCTGGCGCAATCAGCCCCAGCATTTT
cdr3_aa: CASSILDSPWRNQPQHF

clone_size: many
v_call: TRBV29-1
j_call: TRBJ1-5
d_call: NA
cdr3_nt: TGCAGCGTTGGGGGGGCCTACAATCAGCCCCAGCATTTT
cdr3_aa: CSVGGAYNQPQHF

clone_size: many
v_call: TRBV5-4
j_call: TRBJ2-3
d_call: NA
cdr3_nt: TGTGCCAGCAGCTTGGTAGCTAGCACAGATACGCAGTATTTT
cdr3_aa: CASSLVASTDTQYF

clone_size: many
v_call: TRBV20-1
j_call: TRBJ2-5
d_call: NA
cdr3_nt: TGCAGTGCTAGAGGGCCAGGGGCGGAGGGGACCCAGTACTTC
cdr3_aa: CSARGPGAEGTQYF

clone_size: medium-sized
v_call: TRBV7-6
j_call: TRBJ2-1
d_call: TRBD1
cdr3_nt: TGTGCCAGCTACGACAGGGGAAGGAGTAATGAGCAGTTCTTC
cdr3_aa: CASYDRGRSNEQFF

clone_size: many
v_call: TRBV29-1
j_call: TRBJ1-4
d_call: NA
cdr3_nt: TGCAGCTCAAGAACAGTTGCAACTAATGAAAAACTGTTTTTT
cdr3_aa: CSSRTVATNEKLFF

clone_size: many
v_call: TRBV27
j_call: TRBJ2-5
d_call: NA
cdr3_nt: TGTGCCAGCAGTTTATTGGGGGCCGGTGGGACCCAGTACTTC
cdr3_aa: CASSLLGAGGTQYF

clone_size: NA
v_call: TRBV5-4
j_call: TRBJ2-3
d_call: TRBD2
cdr3_nt: TGTGCCAGCAGCGGGGAGCGGGGGGTCCTCACAGATACGCAGTATTTT
cdr3_aa: CASSGERGVLTDTQYF

clone_size: NA
v_call: TRBV5-1
j_call: TRBJ1-1
d_call: NA
cdr3_nt: TGCGCCAGCAGCTTCACAGGACGCGCGTACACTGAAGCTTTCTTT
cdr3_aa: CASSFTGRAYTEAFF

clone_size: many
v_call: TRBV7-7
j_call: TRBJ2-7
d_call: NA
cdr3_nt: TGTGCTAGCAGCTCCGGAGGGGCGAACGAGCAGTACTTC
cdr3_aa: CASSSGGANEQYF

clone_size: many
v_call: TRBV7-2
j_call: TRBJ2-3
d_call: TRBD2
cdr3_nt: TGTGCCAGCAGCCCCGGGGGGGCAGCCGGAGATACGCAGTATTTT
cdr3_aa: CASSPGGAAGDTQYF

clone_size: NA
v_call: TRBV20-1
j_call: TRBJ1-2
d_call: NA
cdr3_nt: TGCAGTGCTAGTGACACCGGGGGCGATGGCTACACCTTC
cdr3_aa: CSASDTGGDGYTF

clone_size: few
v_call: TRBV20-1
j_call: TRBJ1-2
d_call: TRBD1
cdr3_nt: TGCAGTGCTAGACCGGACAGGGGACGGTCTAACTATGGCTACACCTTC
cdr3_aa: CSARPDRGRSNYGYTF

clone_size: NA
v_call: TRBV11-3
j_call: TRBJ2-2
d_call: NA
cdr3_nt: TGTGCCAGCGAGATTAACACCGGGGAGCTGTTTTTT
cdr3_aa: CASEINTGELFF

clone_size: few
v_call: TRBV7-9
j_call: TRBJ1-2
d_call: NA
cdr3_nt: TGTGCCAGCAGCTTCAATGGCTACACCTTC
cdr3_aa: CASSFNGYTF

clone_size: NA
v_call: TRBV7-2
j_call: TRBJ2-1
d_call: NA
cdr3_nt: TGTGCCAGCAGCCCAGCGAATGAGCAGTTCTTC
cdr3_aa: CASSPANEQFF

clone_size: many
v_call: TRBV20-1
j_call: TRBJ2-3
d_call: TRBD2
cdr3_nt: TGCAGTGCTAGGACTAGCGGGGTAACAGATACGCAGTATTTT
cdr3_aa: CSARTSGVTDTQYF

clone_size: NA
v_call: TRBV3-1
j_call: TRBJ2-7
d_call: TRBD1
cdr3_nt: TGTGCCAGCAGCGGGACAGGGGGCGAGCAGTACTTC
cdr3_aa: CASSGTGGEQYF

clone_size: NA
v_call: TRBV5-4
j_call: TRBJ1-3
d_call: NA
cdr3_nt: TGTGCCAGCAGCTTGGCCACCTCTGGAAACACCATATATTTT
cdr3_aa: CASSLATSGNTIYF

clone_size: few
v_call: TRBV9
j_call: TRBJ1-3
d_call: NA
cdr3_nt: TGTGCCAGCAGCCTCCTTGGAAACACCATATATTTT
cdr3_aa: CASSLLGNTIYF

clone_size: NA
v_call: TRBV12-3/TRBV12-4
j_call: TRBJ1-1
d_call: NA
cdr3_nt: TGCGCCAGCAGTTTACGAGGAGGGGACACTGAAGCTTTCTTT
cdr3_aa: CASSLRGGDTEAFF

clone_size: few
v_call: TRBV29-1
j_call: TRBJ2-1
d_call: NA
cdr3_nt: TGCAGCGCCGGCTCCTACAATGAGCAGTTCTTC
cdr3_aa: CSAGSYNEQFF

clone_size: NA
v_call: TRBV29-1
j_call: TRBJ1-2
d_call: NA
cdr3_nt: TGCAGCGTGATCAGGCGGGATGGCTACACCTTC
cdr3_aa: CSVIRRDGYTF

clone_size: NA
v_call: TRBV11-3
j_call: TRBJ1-1
d_call: NA
cdr3_nt: TGTGCCAGCAGCTTAGGTGCAGTCATGAACACTGAAGCTTTCTTT
cdr3_aa: CASSLGAVMNTEAFF

clone_size: many
v_call: TRBV5-1
j_call: TRBJ2-3
d_call: NA
cdr3_nt: TGCGCCAGCAGCCCACTCATGACGGGCTCTACGGATACGCAGTATTTT
cdr3_aa: CASSPLMTGSTDTQYF

clone_size: many
v_call: TRBV6-2/TRBV6-3
j_call: TRBJ1-2
d_call: NA
cdr3_nt: TGTGCCAGCAGTTACGGGGGAAATGGCTACACCTTC
cdr3_aa: CASSYGGNGYTF

clone_size: NA
v_call: TRBV10-3
j_call: TRBJ1-4
d_call: NA
cdr3_nt: TGTGCCATCAGTGAGTCATACAGACTAACCTCGGGGGCTAATGAAAAACTGTTTTTT
cdr3_aa: CAISESYRLTSGANEKLFF

clone_size: NA
v_call: TRBV30
j_call: TRBJ1-1
d_call: NA
cdr3_nt: TGTGCCTGGAGTGCCCTCCAGGGCGGCGACACTGAAGCTTTCTTT
cdr3_aa: CAWSALQGGDTEAFF

clone_size: NA
v_call: TRBV7-2
j_call: TRBJ1-5
d_call: NA
cdr3_nt: TGTGCCAGCAGCGTGGACAGCGGAGGGCAGCCCCAGCATTTT
cdr3_aa: CASSVDSGGQPQHF

clone_size: many
v_call: TRBV9
j_call: TRBJ1-1
d_call: TRBD1
cdr3_nt: TGTGCCAGCAGCGTCAGGACAGGGAACACTGAAGCTTTCTTT
cdr3_aa: CASSVRTGNTEAFF

clone_size: many
v_call: TRBV5-5
j_call: TRBJ1-4
d_call: TRBD1
cdr3_nt: TGTGCCAGCAGCTTAGGGACAGGGTCTGAAAAACTGTTTTTT
cdr3_aa: CASSLGTGSEKLFF

clone_size: few
v_call: TRBV10-3
j_call: TRBJ1-4
d_call: NA
cdr3_nt: TGTGCCATCGCCTCGGGGGGTGGCACTAATGAAAAACTGTTTTTT
cdr3_aa: CAIASGGGTNEKLFF

clone_size: hyperexpanded
v_call: TRBV9
j_call: TRBJ2-3
d_call: TRBD2
cdr3_nt: TGTGCCAGCAGCTCGCTAGCGGGCGCCGCCGAAGATACGCAGTATTTT
cdr3_aa: CASSSLAGAAEDTQYF

clone_size: few
v_call: TRBV10-3
j_call: TRBJ2-4
d_call: NA
cdr3_nt: TGTGCCACCGTGGCAACTGGGGGCAACATTCAGTACTTC
cdr3_aa: CATVATGGNIQYF

clone_size: NA
v_call: TRBV18
j_call: TRBJ1-2
d_call: NA
cdr3_nt: TGTGCCAGCTCGCCTAAACCGACCCCCGCGGATGGCTACACCTTC
cdr3_aa: CASSPKPTPADGYTF

clone_size: medium-sized
v_call: TRBV7-3
j_call: TRBJ1-5
d_call: NA
cdr3_nt: TGTGCCAGCAGCGTCGAGAGGGGACAGCCCCAGCATTTT
cdr3_aa: CASSVERGQPQHF

clone_size: few
v_call: TRBV6-1
j_call: TRBJ1-5
d_call: NA
cdr3_nt: TGTGCCAGCAGGGGTCGCTCCTCTCCCAATCAGCCCCAGCATTTT
cdr3_aa: CASRGRSSPNQPQHF

clone_size: many
v_call: TRBV18
j_call: TRBJ1-6
d_call: TRBD1
cdr3_nt: TGTGCCAGCTCACGTGGGACAGGGTCGAATTCACCCCTCCACTTT
cdr3_aa: CASSRGTGSNSPLHF

clone_size: many
v_call: TRBV7-9
j_call: TRBJ2-1
d_call: TRBD1
cdr3_nt: TGTGCCAGCAGCCTGCGGGACAGGGAGTACAATGAGCAGTTCTTC
cdr3_aa: CASSLRDREYNEQFF

clone_size: NA
v_call: TRBV29-1
j_call: TRBJ2-3
d_call: NA
cdr3_nt: TGCAGCGTAGTAGAACGGGGACTCACAGATACGCAGTATTTT
cdr3_aa: CSVVERGLTDTQYF

clone_size: medium-sized
v_call: TRBV6-5
j_call: TRBJ2-3
d_call: NA
cdr3_nt: TGTGCCAGCAGTTACTCGGCGGGTGTAGATACGCAGTATTTT
cdr3_aa: CASSYSAGVDTQYF

clone_size: many
v_call: TRBV7-3
j_call: TRBJ2-3
d_call: NA
cdr3_nt: TGTGCCAGCAGCTCTAGGGGGGCAGATACGCAGTATTTT
cdr3_aa: CASSSRGADTQYF

clone_size: few
v_call: TRBV28
j_call: TRBJ1-1
d_call: NA
cdr3_nt: TGTGCCAGCAGTTTTTGGCAAACTGAAGCTTTCTTT
cdr3_aa: CASSFWQTEAFF

clone_size: many
v_call: TRBV29-1
j_call: TRBJ2-7
d_call: TRBD1
cdr3_nt: TGCAGCGTTGAAGAGGGGGACAGGGGCTCCTACGAGCAGTACTTC
cdr3_aa: CSVEEGDRGSYEQYF

clone_size: many
v_call: TRBV7-6
j_call: TRBJ2-2
d_call: NA
cdr3_nt: TGTGCCAGCAGCTTAGCACCAGAAGGTTCCACCGGGGAGCTGTTTTTT
cdr3_aa: CASSLAPEGSTGELFF

clone_size: many
v_call: TRBV27
j_call: TRBJ2-2
d_call: NA
cdr3_nt: TGTGCCAGCAGTTTATTGTCTCTACCAGGGACCGGGGAGCTGTTTTTT
cdr3_aa: CASSLLSLPGTGELFF

clone_size: NA
v_call: TRBV20-1
j_call: TRBJ1-2
d_call: NA
cdr3_nt: TGCAGTGCCCGGGACGACTATGGCTACACCTTC
cdr3_aa: CSARDDYGYTF

clone_size: many
v_call: TRBV9
j_call: TRBJ2-4
d_call: TRBD1
cdr3_nt: TGTGCCAGCAGCCCTAGCCCCGGGACAGGGGGTAGGGAAAACATTCAGTACTTC
cdr3_aa: CASSPSPGTGGRENIQYF

clone_size: NA
v_call: TRBV18
j_call: TRBJ1-1
d_call: NA
cdr3_nt: TGTGCCAGCTCACCATCAGGGTACACTGAAGCTTTCTTT
cdr3_aa: CASSPSGYTEAFF

clone_size: many
v_call: TRBV18
j_call: TRBJ1-1
d_call: NA
cdr3_nt: TGTGCCAGCTCATCAGATAGAAACGGGGTTACAAACACTGAAGCTTTCTTT
cdr3_aa: CASSSDRNGVTNTEAFF

clone_size: many
v_call: TRBV3-1
j_call: TRBJ2-6
d_call: TRBD2
cdr3_nt: TGTGCCAGCAGCCACCTAGCGGGGGGATCTGGGGCCAACGTCCTGACTTTC
cdr3_aa: CASSHLAGGSGANVLTF

clone_size: NA
v_call: TRBV4-2
j_call: TRBJ1-1
d_call: NA
cdr3_nt: TGTGCCAGCAGCCAAGTGGCAGGGGCGAACACTGAAGCTTTCTTT
cdr3_aa: CASSQVAGANTEAFF